The entry below gives a single T cell receptor (beta chain) sequence along with its context. A few counts support this clonotype. Its antigen target is currently unknown. Per-base qualities were not stored, and no clone one base away is much larger. Preparation of the library involved 5' RACE. Sequencing was performed on an Illumina HiSeq 2000. A universal primer binding site was added through template switching, and the final cDNA carried a unique molecular identifier so that TCR cDNA molecules could be counted accurately. First-strand cDNA for TCR alpha and beta chains was synthesized from specific primers in the conserved constant-segment region. Each cDNA library was double barcoded, with a SMART-Mk sample barcode plus Illumina barcodes, to control for contamination. Two successive PCR steps introduced TruSeq adapter sequences along with Illumina sample barcodes. TCR alpha and beta cDNA libraries were sequenced on the Illumina HiSeq platform with custom primers. For the original study's pipeline: Unique molecular identifiers were extracted from raw reads with MiGEC, and CDR3 positions were determined with MiXCR. Recombination models were inferred per individual with the repgenHMM and IGoR tools using an EM algorithm. Shared clonotypes were analyzed with the tcR package in R, and sharing was normalized by the product of cloneset sizes. To study raw recombination without the effects of thymic and clonal selection, out-of-frame nonproductive sequences were analyzed. In-frame beta chains were kept once TCRdb had trimmed the public reads at Q25 with fastp and called clones with MiXCR. Rows merge per CDR3 protein into single entries with the most common DNA and genes. These V and J calls rely on TCRdb rather than the paper's analysis. The sample table lists 700,000 or so distinct CDR3 sequences, less than 25% of them with a count of one. About 4.3% of the sample belongs to the ten largest clones.

The sample belongs to a study of identical twins (TCRdb year 2016). Background for the entire study: To test whether fetal clonotypes persist, this study deep-sequenced TCR alpha and beta repertoires from monozygotic twins, from unrelated adults of various ages, and from cord blood. Replicate twin experiments were performed at different times using different library preparation protocols to rule out contamination.

CDR1 is given as SGDLS and CDR2 as YYNGEE, both from the germline V gene. Spanning cysteine to phenylalanine, the CDR3 consists of 16 amino acids. Of all the DNA, just the CDR3 is kept, 48 bases in frame from base 1. V is clipped by 3 bases and J by 1 base, and the sequence between their germline boundaries is 16 bases long. General study outcomes and caveats: Fewer insertions were carried by abundant cord blood beta clonotypes; a weaker similar trend was observed in young adult naive repertoires, while no such trend was observed in memory repertoires. Invariant T cells such as MAIT and iNKT could partly confound zero-insertion analyses, though diverse VJ usage argued against this for most clonotypes. Out-of-frame TCR alpha sequences shared between twins showed an excess of low generation-probability sequences compared with coincidental sharing between unrelated individuals. In monozygotic twins, out-of-frame TCR alpha sharing was systematically underestimated by recombination models, although the models agreed with sharing between unrelated individuals. Because the same donors could not be followed over many years, conclusions were based on cross-sectional statistical analysis. Excess twin sharing in beta out-of-frame sequences was weaker because fewer shared sequences lowered the signal-to-noise ratio.

Every donor in the study was a healthy Caucasian. The twin cohort consisted of three pairs of female monozygotic twins, all aged about 18 to 30 years. The RNA used for TCR libraries was isolated from peripheral blood mononuclear cells. In addition, the sample was reused for a study of T cells expressing NK-cell markers. In that second paper, the authors write: In sorted CD3+CD56+NKG2C+, CD3+CD56+NKG2C- and CD3+CD56-NKG2C+ T-cell subsets from 7 or 8 donors, TCR beta-chain repertoires were profiled. Among the eight sequenced donors, only one was HCMV-seronegative, while the other seven were HCMV-seropositive. To restrict sorting to alphabetaTCR-expressing T cells, an anti-gammadeltaTCR antibody was added in several experiments. For five or six donors, the dominant CD3+CD56+NKG2C+ clonotypes were among the top 10 CD8+ clonotypes and accounted for about 1.0-7.5% of CD8+ T cells. Those dominant clonotypes were again the most abundant among CD3+CD56-NKG2C+ cells in a few donors, at roughly 25-60.1%. Whether the expanded NKG2C-expressing T cell clones were specific for HCMV antigens remained unclear. The eight sequenced donors were randomly selected healthy volunteers, three men and five women. HCMV-specific IgG was detected in serum with a commercial ELISA kit to determine HCMV serostatus. For about six donors, bulk peripheral blood T-cell repertoires were additionally sequenced from unsorted PBMC. MIGEC was used to demultiplex reads and group the reads by UMI, and MiTCR was used to assemble and quantify clonotypes. To exclude erroneous sequences, any TCR cDNA sequence not supported by at least two reads was discarded. The tcR package was used for downstream repertoire analysis, and clonotypes were matched across fractions by CDR3 nucleotide sequence plus V segment. VDJmatch was used to annotate antigen specificity against VDJdb, with one amino acid substitution in CDR3 permitted.

Material: PBMCs. The chain employs TRBV9 and TRBJ1-1; the D gene lacks a confident call. The sequence came from a woman aged 18-29 years in good health. The DNA sequence is TGTGCCAGCAGCGCACCTCTTGGAGGCGGGAACACTGAAGCTTTCTTT. Its translation reads: CASSAPLGGGNTEAFF. Where the CDR3 stops, the reference TRBV9 and TRBJ1-1 genes take over; the full variable domain is DSGVTQTPKHLITATGQRVTLRCSPRSGDLSVYWYQQSLDQGLQFLIQYYNGEERAKGNILERFSAQQFPDLHSELNLSSLELGDSALYFCASSAPLGGGNTEAFFGQGTRLTVV.